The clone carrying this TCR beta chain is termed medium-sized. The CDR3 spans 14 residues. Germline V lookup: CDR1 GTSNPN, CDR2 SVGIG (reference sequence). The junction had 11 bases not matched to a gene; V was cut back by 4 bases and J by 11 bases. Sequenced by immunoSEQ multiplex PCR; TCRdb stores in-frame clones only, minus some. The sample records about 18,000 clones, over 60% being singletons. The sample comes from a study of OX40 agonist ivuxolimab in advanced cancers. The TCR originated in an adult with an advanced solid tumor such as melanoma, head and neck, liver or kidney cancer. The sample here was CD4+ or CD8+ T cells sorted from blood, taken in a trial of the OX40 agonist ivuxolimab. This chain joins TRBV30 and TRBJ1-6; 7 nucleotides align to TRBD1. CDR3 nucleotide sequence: TGTGCCTGGACCAGCGGACAGGCGGGGACACCCCTCCACTTT. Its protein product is CAWTSGQAGTPLHF.